This T cell receptor beta chain was recovered during a study of Tregs in tolerant kidney transplant recipients. This table comes from immunoSEQ multiplex PCR, and its TCRdb copy is limited to in-frame clones, with some not included. Found here are about 16,000 clones; the top ten clones hold about 3.3%. Related graft donors supplied nonmyeloablative bone marrow transplants, and mixed chimerism was transient. Unstimulated regulatory T cells (CD4+CD25+CD127-), CD4+CD25- non-regulatory cells, CD4 and CD8 cells were FACS-sorted from thawed PBMCs. About this clone: Read data end 3 residues before the CDR3 end; the end is taken from the germline J gene.

Germline V gene sequence: CDR1 SNHLY, CDR2 FYNNEI. J was trimmed by 1 base and V by 5 bases; bases with no gene match: 1. This CDR3 spans 14 amino acids. The chain links TRBV2 to TRBJ1-5, with 8 nucleotides matching TRBD1. The material sequenced was CD4+ T cells from blood (PBMCs), taken 12 months after the transplant. This sequence was found in a human patient who received a combined kidney and bone marrow transplant. The graft donor may have given rise to some T cells. The sequenced CDR3 bases are TGTGCCAGCAGTCAGGGGGCGAGCAATCAGCCC. Its translation is CASSQGASNQP. The full CDR3 reads CASSQGASNQPQHF.